This T cell receptor beta chain was recorded in a study of blood T cell repertoires in COVID-19 (dated by TCRdb to 2018 to 2021). Some background on the complete study: Collaborator samples came from the United States, Italy and Spain and covered acute and convalescent phases of COVID-19. Where HLA class I and class II types were available, the types were taken from metadata supplied by the sample provider, not from assay-based typing. The repertoires were released in a freely available public database meant as a resource for research on the immune response to SARS-CoV-2. The prospective study material was composed of cDNA or gDNA derived from T cells, B-cell-depleted T cells, or PBMCs. The dataset comprised deeply sampled blood TCRbeta repertoires from subjects exposed to, actively infected with, or recovered from COVID-19. The samples were drawn from the first 160 participants of the ongoing ImmuneRACE study and from about 1,200 subjects provided by 6 global collaborators. Sample metadata almost always included a de-identified subject ID, COVID-19 status, age in years and sex. The investigation overall reported the following: The quantity of clinical and demographic metadata differed by source and by participant and was supplied without curation.

From cysteine to phenylalanine, the CDR3 is 14 amino acids long. The DNA shown is the 42-base CDR3, in frame from base 1. V lost 0 bases and J lost 3 bases; the stretch between them is 12 bases long. The germline V gene yields SQVTM for CDR1 and ANQGSEA for CDR2. The immunoSEQ Assay, a bias-controlled multiplex PCR, was used to amplify TCRbeta CDR3 regions from genomic DNA. On the authors' methods: The number of nucleated cells in each sample was estimated by amplification of reference gene primers within the assay. To quantify the absolute abundance of each unique TCRbeta CDR3 rearrangement, sequence reads were collapsed and filtered. For each sample, productive Simpson clonality was calculated as the square root of Simpson's diversity index across productive rearrangements. The immuneACCESS repertoire file appears here via TCRdb, limited to in-frame rearrangements. These files lack a portion of the clones; in checked studies, under half of the deficit traces to unresolved V genes, and the cause of the others is not known. That table is the source of V, J and clone size, and D and trimming were worked out from the DNA. The sample has 250,000 to 350,000 clones on record, around 88% of them singletons. Around 1.2% of the sample rests with the top ten.

The collaborating institutions used their own protocols to collect whole blood in K2EDTA tubes. For TCRbeta analysis, collaborator samples were shipped as frozen whole blood, as isolated PBMCs, or as DNA extracted from either sample type. For this clone: Its antigen remains undetermined. Qualities for individual bases were not recorded, and no much larger clone is one base off.

This chain joins TRBV29-1 to TRBJ2-7; there is no confident call for the D gene. Sequencing was carried out using peripheral blood. The TCR comes from a woman aged 50 to 60 with acute or convalescent COVID-19. The CDR3 sequence is CSVEDTGLGYEQYF. The base sequence is TGCAGCGTTGAAGATACGGGTTTGGGCTACGAGCAGTACTTC.